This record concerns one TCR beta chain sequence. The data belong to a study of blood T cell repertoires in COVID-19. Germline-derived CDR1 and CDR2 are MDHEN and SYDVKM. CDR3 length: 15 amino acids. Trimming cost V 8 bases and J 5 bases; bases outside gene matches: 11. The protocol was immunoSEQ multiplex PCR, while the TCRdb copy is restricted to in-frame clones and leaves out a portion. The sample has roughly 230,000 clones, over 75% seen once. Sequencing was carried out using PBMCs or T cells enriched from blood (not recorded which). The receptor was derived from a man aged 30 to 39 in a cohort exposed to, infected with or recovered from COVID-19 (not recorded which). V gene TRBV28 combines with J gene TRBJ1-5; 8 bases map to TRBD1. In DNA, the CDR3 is TGTGCCAGCGCAGGGGGCCTCCGACCCCATCAGCCCCAGCATTTT. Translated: CASAGGLRPHQPQHF. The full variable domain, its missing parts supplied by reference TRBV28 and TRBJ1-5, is DVKVTQSSRYLVKRTGEKVFLECVQDMDHENMFWYRQDPGLGLRLIYFSYDVKMKEKGDIPEGYSVSREKKERFSLILESASTNQTSMYLCASAGGLRPHQPQHFGDGTRLSIL.